One and the same sample provided the 23 T cell receptor beta chains below, sequenced in a study of blood T cell repertoires in COVID-19. Using immunoSEQ multiplex PCR, the repertoire was profiled, and TCRdb retains in-frame clones only, with some absent. The sample has about 260,000 clones; over 75% are singletons. Sequencing used peripheral blood. Receptors were obtained from a human donor in a cohort sampled during active COVID-19.

V is TRBV7-2 and J is TRBJ1-2; 7 bases align to TRBD1. Germline CDR1 SGHTA, CDR2 FQGNSA. The CDR3 extends over 14 amino acids. The J segment lost 8 bases and the V segment lost 0 bases, leaving 6 bases of the junction unmatched. This chain's CDR3 is CASSLAMRGRGYTF. In nucleotides, the CDR3 is TGTGCCAGCAGCTTAGCAATGAGGGGGCGAGGCTACACCTTC.

The chain uses TRBV9 and TRBJ2-3; D not resolved. V was trimmed by 2 bases and J by 1 base, leaving 14 bases between them. Germline V gene lookup returns CDR1 SGDLS and CDR2 YYNGEE. The CDR3 contains 16 residues. CDR3 sequence (DNA): TGTGCCAGCAGCGTTCAAGGCAGGCGAGGCACAGATACGCAGTATTTT. Translating gives CASSVQGRRGTDTQYF.

The genes are TRBV19 and TRBJ2-7; TRBD2 is a possible D gene (5 bases). V lost 7 bases, J lost 5 bases, and 18 bases lay in between. The CDR3 is 14 residues long. Germline V gene data show CDR1 as LNHDA and CDR2 as SQIVND (reference sequence). CDR3 in DNA: TGTGCCAGTAAGGATAGGCGGGTGGCGGACGAGCAGTACTTC. Its protein product is CASKDRRVADEQYF.

V usage is TRBV6-6 and J usage is TRBJ2-3; 9 bases are shared with TRBD1. Trimming at V came to 5 bases and at J to 3 bases, leaving 12 bases not matched to a gene. Per the germline V gene, CDR1 is MNHNY and CDR2 is SVGAGI (reference sequence). The CDR3 has 17 amino acids. The CDR3 is CASSPWDRVPQTDTQYF. For the CDR3, the DNA is TGTGCCAGCAGTCCGTGGGACAGGGTACCGCAAACAGATACGCAGTATTTT.

In the case of this clone: Other nucleotide sequences in the sample specify the same CDR3. Here the CDR3 reads CASSAGTGGNQPQHF. CDR3 in DNA: TGTGCCAGCAGCGCCGGGACAGGGGGCAATCAGCCCCAGCATTTT. This chain uses TRBV28 with TRBJ1-5; 10 bases align to TRBD1. Germline CDR1 MDHEN, CDR2 SYDVKM. The CDR3 runs 15 residues. With 6 bases clipped from V and 2 bases from J, the junction kept 4 bases outside the gene matches.

This chain connects TRBV11-3 to TRBJ2-7; D perhaps matches TRBD2 (5 bases). V shed 7 bases and J shed 6 bases, with 16 bases lying between them. The V gene's germline CDR1 is SGHNT and CDR2 YENEEA. The CDR3 extends over 13 amino acids. The CDR3 sequence: CASIPWEMGEQYF. The CDR3 DNA follows: TGTGCCAGCATCCCGTGGGAGATGGGCGAGCAGTACTTC. The variable domain in full, with the rest retrieved from reference TRBV11-3 and TRBJ2-7, is EAGVVQSPRYKIIEKKQPVAFWCNPISGHNTLYWYLQNLGQGPELLIRYENEEAVDDSQLPKDRFSAERLKGVDSTLKIQPAELGDSAVYLCASIPWEMGEQYFGPGTRLTVT.

The V and J genes are TRBV18 and TRBJ1-5, with TRBD1 matching over 9 bases. From germline, CDR1 is KGHSH and CDR2 LQKENI. The CDR3 contains 18 residues. V shed 3 bases and J 0 bases; nucleotides not matched to a gene: 9. CDR3 DNA sequence: TGTGCCAGCTCACCGGGGTCGGGACAGGGAGTTAGCAATCAGCCCCAGCATTTT. Translation: CASSPGSGQGVSNQPQHF.

The gene calls are TRBV6-5 and TRBJ1-2; 7 bases match TRBD1. V lost 4 bases, J lost 7 bases, and 12 bases stayed unmatched. Germline V CDR1 and CDR2: MNHEY, SVGAGI. CDR3 length: 15 residues. The CDR3 sequence: CASSSRQGSAGGYTF. CDR3 DNA: TGTGCCAGCAGTTCCAGACAGGGCTCCGCCGGTGGCTACACCTTC.

The rearrangement joins TRBV6-2 or TRBV6-3 to TRBJ2-1; possible D gene TRBD2, 6 bases. Germline V gene sequence: CDR1 MNHEY, CDR2 SVGEGT. Trimming cost V 2 bases and J 14 bases, with 16 bases left between them. This CDR3 region has 13 residues. DNA of the CDR3: TGTGCCAGCAGTTACGCCGGACTATCTGGGGAGTTCTTC. Protein: CASSYAGLSGEFF.

V gene TRBV27 combines with J gene TRBJ1-5, with TRBD1 identical over 8 bases. The junction had 5 bases not matched to a gene; V was cut back by 5 bases and J by 5 bases. This CDR3 contains 14 residues. The germline V gene has CDR1 MNHEY and CDR2 SMNVEV (reference sequence). The CDR3 nucleotides are TGTGCCAGCAGTCCCCAGGGGGCTGATCAGCCCCAGCATTTT. Protein: CASSPQGADQPQHF.

This chain connects TRBV19 to TRBJ2-1; tentatively, D is TRBD2 (6 bases). Germline CDR1 reads LNHDA; CDR2 reads SQIVND (reference sequence). The CDR3 contains 16 residues. V lost 2 bases and J 8 bases, leaving 19 bases between the germline ends. CDR3 in amino acids: CASSIRARGGIDEQFF. In DNA, the CDR3 is TGTGCCAGTAGTATACGAGCCCGGGGAGGCATAGATGAGCAGTTCTTC.

The gene calls are TRBV4-1 and TRBJ2-3, with 9 bases matching TRBD2. CDR3 size: 17 residues. Losses at the gene ends were 0 bases for V and 4 bases for J; bases not matched to a gene: 8. Germline V gives CDR1 MGHRA, CDR2 YSYEKL. In DNA form, the CDR3 reads TGCGCCAGCAGCCAAGAGGTCAGCGGGAGGCCGGCAGATACGCAGTATTTT. Protein sequence: CASSQEVSGRPADTQYF.

A single count supports this clone. The chain links TRBV3-1 (or the pseudogene TRBV3-2) to TRBJ2-4; TRBD2 matches 8 bases. Unmatched junction bases numbered 7, after V lost 3 bases and J lost 3 bases. The CDR3 is 16 residues long. Germline V gives CDR1 LGHDT, CDR2 YNNKEL (reference sequence). The CDR3 DNA sequence: TGTGCCAGCAGCCAGCGCGCTAGCGGGTACAAAAACATTCAGTACTTC. Its translation is CASSQRASGYKNIQYF.

The chain links TRBV5-4 to TRBJ2-7; 11 positions agree with TRBD2. The CDR3 sequence is 15 residues long. Trimming at V came to 0 bases and at J to 5 bases, leaving 4 bases not matched to a gene. Germline V CDR1 and CDR2: SGHNT, YYREEE (reference sequence). CDR3 amino acids: CASSLGLAGGNEQYF. For the CDR3, the DNA is TGTGCCAGCAGCTTGGGTCTAGCGGGAGGAAACGAGCAGTACTTC.

This chain connects TRBV5-1 to TRBJ1-2; 7 bases line up with TRBD1. The CDR3 spans 14 residues. Germline V CDR1 and CDR2: SGHRS, YFSETQ. V lost 2 bases and J lost 4; bases outside the gene matches: 5. CDR3 region: CASSLTGASYGYTF. The CDR3 DNA reads as TGCGCCAGCAGCTTAACAGGGGCCTCCTATGGCTACACCTTC.

The V call is TRBV11-2, the J call TRBJ1-1; no clear D gene. Per the germline V gene, CDR1 is SGHAT and CDR2 is FQNNGV. Trimming took off 5 bases at V and 0 bases at J, with 16 bases between the two ends. CDR3 length: 16 amino acids. CDR3 protein: CASSPYSPGVNTEAFF. In DNA form, the CDR3 reads TGTGCCAGCAGCCCTTACTCCCCTGGAGTGAACACTGAAGCTTTCTTT. The variable domain in full, with the rest retrieved from reference TRBV11-2 and TRBJ1-1, is EAGVAQSPRYKIIEKRQSVAFWCNPISGHATLYWYQQILGQGPKLLIQFQNNGVVDDSQLPKDRFSAERLKGVDSTLKIQPAKLEDSAVYLCASSPYSPGVNTEAFFGQGTRLTVV.

The chain links TRBV6-6 to TRBJ2-5; 8 bases are a match to TRBD1. The J segment lost 5 bases and the V segment lost 7 bases, leaving 6 bases of the junction unmatched. Per germline, CDR1 MNHNY and CDR2 SVGAGI (reference sequence). The CDR3 covers 13 residues. This CDR3 is CASTRQGRETQYF. The CDR3 region has the DNA TGTGCCAGCACCCGACAGGGGAGGGAGACCCAGTACTTC.

J is TRBJ2-5 and V is TRBV7-2, with a tentative D call TRBD2 (6 bases). The CDR3 has 15 residues. Germline CDR1 reads SGHTA; CDR2 reads FQGNSA. V lost 5 bases, J lost 0 bases, and 13 bases lay in between. In DNA, the CDR3 is TGTGCCAGCAGCCGGGACTCCACCTACCAAGAGACCCAGTACTTC. It specifies CASSRDSTYQETQYF.

The V gene is TRBV2, the J gene TRBJ2-5; 9 bases line up with TRBD1. This CDR3 has 13 amino acids. The V segment lost 6 bases and the J segment 1 base; nucleotides outside the gene matches: 0. The germline gives CDR1 SNHLY, CDR2 FYNNEI. The chain's CDR3 is CASRQGAQETQYF. The CDR3 region has the DNA TGTGCCAGCAGACAGGGGGCCCAAGAGACCCAGTACTTC. Drawing the rest from reference TRBV2 and TRBJ2-5, the complete variable domain is EPEVTQTPSHQVTQMGQEVILRCVPISNHLYFYWYRQILGQKVEFLVSFYNNEISEKSEIFDDQFSVERPDGSNFTLKIRSTKLEDSAMYFCASRQGAQETQYFGPGTRLLVL.

The rearrangement links TRBV18 to TRBJ2-2, with a weak D call TRBD2 (6 bases). Germline-derived CDR1 and CDR2 are KGHSH and LQKENI. V lost 1 base to trimming and J lost 0 bases, with 6 bases between them. CDR3 length: 15 amino acids. The CDR3 region has the DNA TGTGCCAGCTCACCACGACTAGCGAACACCGGGGAGCTGTTTTTT. As protein: CASSPRLANTGELFF.

The chain is built from TRBV6-5 and TRBJ1-4; D gene unclear. CDR3 length: 15 residues. Germline V lookup: CDR1 MNHEY, CDR2 SVGAGI. V dropped 4 bases and J dropped 2 bases, with 11 bases sitting between them. The CDR3 bases are TGTGCCAGCAGTTCTACCGGGATTACTAATGAAAAACTGTTTTTT. Translation gives CASSSTGITNEKLFF.

This clone came up a few times. J is TRBJ1-6 and V is TRBV4-1; unclear D gene. Trimming took off 0 bases at V and 0 bases at J, with 9 bases between the two ends. CDR1 is MGHRA, CDR2 YSYEKL, per germline. This CDR3 contains 17 residues. CDR3 sequence reads: CASSQEVTVSYNSPLHF. CDR3 nucleotide sequence: TGCGCCAGCAGCCAAGAGGTTACAGTCTCCTATAATTCACCCCTCCACTTT.

DNA for the CDR3: TGTGCCAGCAGTGAATCGGGGGATACGCAGTATTTT. This translates into CASSESGDTQYF. V is TRBV6-1 and J is TRBJ2-3, with a possible D match to TRBD2 (5 bases). V lost 2 bases and J 6 bases, leaving 6 bases between the germline ends. Germline V gene lookup returns CDR1 MNHNS and CDR2 SASEGT. The CDR3 runs 12 residues.